This TCR beta chain was profiled in a study of cytomegalovirus exposure and HLA in healthy donors. General study findings and limits: Researchers left out some V segments, among them TRBV6-2 and TRBV6-3, as indistinguishable. The Asian-associated ancestry cluster reportedly had fewer N-insertions than the approximately 610-donor mean in a later analysis. The dataset shows that most TCR sequences were rare, while some public TCRs occurred in many donors.

Per the germline V gene, CDR1 is SGHRS and CDR2 is YFSETQ. Trimming left V 8 bases short and J 0 bases short, with 14 bases between. The CDR3 contains 14 residues. PCR primers comprised 60 Vbeta and 13 Jbeta primers. The table came from immunoSEQ multiplex PCR; TCRdb's copy has only in-frame clones and leaves some out. The sample yields around 120,000 clones, around 84% seen once. As to this clone: Its antigen is unknown.

The chain links TRBV5-1 to TRBJ1-1, with D perhaps TRBD1 (6 bases). Sample: PBMCs. This clonotype originated in a man aged 45-65 years in good health and CMV-seronegative. The CDR3 region is CASRTAMVNTEAFF. In DNA form, the CDR3 reads TGCGCCAGTCGGACAGCGATGGTGAACACTGAAGCTTTCTTT.